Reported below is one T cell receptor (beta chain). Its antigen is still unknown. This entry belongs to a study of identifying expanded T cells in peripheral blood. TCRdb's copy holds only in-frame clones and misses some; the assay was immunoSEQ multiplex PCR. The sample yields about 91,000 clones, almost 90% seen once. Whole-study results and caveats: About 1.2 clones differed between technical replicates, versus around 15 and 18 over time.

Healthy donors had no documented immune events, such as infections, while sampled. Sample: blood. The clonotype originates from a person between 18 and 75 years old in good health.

CDR3 residues: CASLARGSTDTQYF. Written as DNA, the CDR3 is TGTGCCAGCCTCGCGAGGGGAAGCACAGATACGCAGTATTTT. The chain uses TRBV7-9 and TRBJ2-3, with D possibly called TRBD1 or TRBD2 (5 bases each). The CDR3 has 14 amino acids. CDR1 and CDR2 from the germline V gene are SEHNR and FQNEAQ (reference sequence). Trimming shortened V by 8 bases and J by 0 bases, and 12 bases separated the two germline ends. Based on the CDR3 plus reference TRBV7-9 and TRBJ2-3, the full variable domain is DTGVSQNPRHKITKRGQNVTFRCDPISEHNRLYWYRQTLGQGPEFLTYFQNEAQLEKSRLLSDRFSAERPKGSFSTLEIQRTEQGDSAMYLCASLARGSTDTQYFGPGTRLTVL.